What follows are 6 T cell receptor beta chains derived from one specimen sequenced in a study of T cells in Graves' hyperthyroidism and ophthalmopathy. Template material for amplifying TCR beta CDR3 regions consisted of RNA transcripts. The HTBI primer set was used in a first-round RT-PCR of the TCR CDR3. One entry per CDR3 protein results from TCRdb running MiXCR on the multiplex PCR reads. The sample holds a few hundred thousand distinct CDR3 sequences, 46% seen once. Sequenced input: peripheral blood or thyroid tissue (not recorded which). These receptors all stem from an adult woman with Graves' disease, either hyperthyroidism or ophthalmopathy (not recorded which).

This clonotype was counted ten times or more. The chain recombines TRBV4-1 with TRBJ2-5; D possibly corresponds to TRBD1 (5 bases). Germline V gene sequence: CDR1 MGHRA, CDR2 YSYEKL. The CDR3 has 15 residues. Trimming cost V 3 bases and J 2 bases, with 13 bases left between them. The CDR3 region has the DNA TGCGCCAGCAGCCAGCAGGGTACCCGGCAAGAGACCCAGTACTTC. Residues: CASSQQGTRQETQYF.

In its sample, this clonotype was seen many times. The chain is built from TRBV19 and TRBJ1-1, with 8 bases fitting TRBD1. Germline CDR1 is LNHDA and CDR2 is SQIVND (reference sequence). Germline trimming cut 4 bases from V and 0 bases from J; bases unmatched to any gene: 16. This CDR3 contains 19 residues. The chain's CDR3 is CASSRFSGRQGSMNTEAFF. CDR3 nucleotides: TGTGCCAGTAGTAGGTTCAGTGGGAGACAGGGGTCGATGAACACTGAAGCTTTCTTT.

The chain couples TRBV14 to TRBJ2-7, with D perhaps given as TRBD1 or TRBD2 (5 bases each). Trimming stripped 6 bases from V and 1 base from J, with 19 bases between. The CDR3 length is 16 residues. The germline CDR1 and CDR2 sequences are SGHDN and FVKESK. The CDR3 protein is CASSEIGASISYEQYF. DNA for the CDR3: TGTGCCAGCAGTGAAATCGGGGCTAGCATTTCCTACGAGCAGTACTTC.

The chain has TRBV2 and TRBJ2-6; 11 bases align to TRBD1. This CDR3 is 16 amino acids long. Germline V CDR1 and CDR2: SNHLY, FYNNEI. Trimming cost V 7 bases and J 2 bases; bases outside gene matches: 4. The CDR3 region has the DNA TGTGCCAGCACCCGGGACAGGGGGACTGGGGCCAACGTCCTGACTTTC. This sequence encodes CASTRDRGTGANVLTF.

This clonotype was found many times. The chain recombines TRBV2 with TRBJ1-1, with TRBD1 as a possible D gene (5 bases). There are 15 residues in the CDR3. Trimming removed 7 bases from V and 5 bases from J, with 20 bases in between. Germline CDR1 and CDR2: SNHLY and FYNNEI. Here the CDR3 DNA reads TGTGCCAGCACCCTTGGACTACCGGGGGGGACTGAAGCTTTCTTT. This encodes CASTLGLPGGTEAFF.

V and J are TRBV3-1 and TRBJ2-7, with 9 positions matching TRBD1. This CDR3 has 14 amino acids. CDR1 is LGHDT and CDR2 is YNNKEL in the germline V gene (reference sequence). The ends lost 7 bases at V and 4 bases at J; junction bases unmatched: 8. The CDR3 DNA follows: TGTGCCAGCACCCGTGGACAGGGGCCGTACGAGCAGTACTTC. This encodes CASTRGQGPYEQYF.